The subject of this entry is one TCR beta chain. This specimen comes from a study of a mutant IDH1 vaccine in newly diagnosed glioma. The table came from immunoSEQ multiplex PCR; TCRdb's copy has only in-frame clones and leaves some out. The table records about 50,000 clones, 86% of them present only once. Time point given: baseline, week 1 (first vaccination visit). Sample treatment: pre-vaccination baseline after standard-of-care therapy. This sample comprised PBMCs, obtained from a glioma patient treated with radiotherapy, temozolomide or both. This TCR was sampled from a man between 40 and 49 years old with glioma.

The CDR3 loop reads CASHLSLAGVNEQFF. The CDR3, as DNA: TGTGCCAGCCACCTTTCCTTAGCCGGTGTTAATGAGCAGTTCTTC. V usage is TRBV19 and J usage is TRBJ2-1; no clear D gene. Germline CDR1 is LNHDA and CDR2 is SQIVND (reference sequence). The CDR3 spans 15 residues. V dropped 9 bases and J dropped 7 bases, with 22 bases sitting between them. Using reference TRBV19 and TRBJ2-1 for the parts outside the CDR3, the full variable domain is DGGITQSPKYLFRKEGQNVTLSCEQNLNHDAMYWYRQDPGQGLRLIYYSQIVNDFQKGDIAEGYSVSREKKESFPLTVTSAQKNPTAFYLCASHLSLAGVNEQFFGPGTRLTVL.